This T cell receptor beta chain was recovered during a study of persistence of HIV-infected CD4 T cells. The CDR3 has 12 residues. CDR1 is SGHRS and CDR2 is YFSETQ in the germline V gene. The V end was cut by 7 bases, the J end by 2 bases, with 9 bases between. Comment on this clone: As yet, its antigen is unknown.

The libraries were made with immunoSEQ version 4 in survey mode. Repertoires were generated with immunoSEQ multiplex PCR, while TCRdb's copy carries only in-frame clones and drops some. The table lists more than 30,000 clones, roughly four fifths of them singletons, with over 15% in the top ten. The stimulus was an HIV-1 Gag 15-mer peptide pool, around 1.1 ug/peptide/mL. Memory cells lacking CD40L and CD69 with high CD45RO were sorted. Suppressive ART was started during chronic HIV-1 infection in these adults. The genes are TRBV5-1 and TRBJ2-5; perhaps TRBD2 as D (5 bases). The source of this sequence is an adult woman with HIV who was CMV-seropositive. The source material was CD4+ T cells sorted from PBMCs after roughly 18-hour stimulation, sampled from a patient who received antiretroviral therapy. CDR3 bases: TGCGCCAGCCGGGGTGTACAAGAGACCCAGTACTTC. Its translation: CASRGVQETQYF.